The T cell receptor beta chain described here comes from a study of T-cell memory formation after mild COVID-19. General study results and limits: The main location of contracting CD4+ clones was CM and EM, and that of contracting CD8+ clones was EMRA. Clones that got smaller from day 15 to 85 had even CD4/CD8, while clones growing later tipped toward CD4+.

In TCRdb, the 5' RACE reads were re-called with MiXCR into one record per CDR3 protein. The table has a few hundred thousand distinct CDR3 sequences, 15% to 20% seen once. Germline lookup yields CDR1 SGHRS and CDR2 YFSETQ. V lost 4 bases and J lost 0, with 10 bases in between. CDR3 length: 15 amino acids. For this clonotype: Its antigen is unidentified.

This chain joins TRBV5-1 and TRBJ2-2; TRBD1 or TRBD2 may be the D gene (5 bases each). The source material was PBMCs or a T cell subset sorted from them (not recorded which). The clonotype was recovered from a young man who had mild COVID-19 (a few samples of this study predate the infection). Cell type and time point are not known. CDR3 protein: CASSRDLPNTGELFF. The CDR3 DNA sequence: TGCGCCAGCAGCCGGGACCTCCCGAACACCGGGGAGCTGTTTTTT.